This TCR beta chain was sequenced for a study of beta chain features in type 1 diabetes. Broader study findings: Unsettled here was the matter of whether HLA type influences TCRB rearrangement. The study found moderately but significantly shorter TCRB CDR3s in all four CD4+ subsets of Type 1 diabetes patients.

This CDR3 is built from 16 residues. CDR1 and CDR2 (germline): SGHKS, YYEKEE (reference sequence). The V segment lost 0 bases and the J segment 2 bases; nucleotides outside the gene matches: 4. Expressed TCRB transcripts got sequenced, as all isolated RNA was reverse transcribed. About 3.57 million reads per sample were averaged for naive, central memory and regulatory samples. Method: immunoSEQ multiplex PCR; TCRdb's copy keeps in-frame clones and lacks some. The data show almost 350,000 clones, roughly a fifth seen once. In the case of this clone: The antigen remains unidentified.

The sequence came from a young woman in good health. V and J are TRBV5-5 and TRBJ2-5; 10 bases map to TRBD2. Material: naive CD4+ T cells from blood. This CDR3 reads CASSLAATSGQETQYF. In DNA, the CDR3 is TGTGCCAGCAGCTTGGCCGCGACTAGCGGGCAAGAGACCCAGTACTTC.